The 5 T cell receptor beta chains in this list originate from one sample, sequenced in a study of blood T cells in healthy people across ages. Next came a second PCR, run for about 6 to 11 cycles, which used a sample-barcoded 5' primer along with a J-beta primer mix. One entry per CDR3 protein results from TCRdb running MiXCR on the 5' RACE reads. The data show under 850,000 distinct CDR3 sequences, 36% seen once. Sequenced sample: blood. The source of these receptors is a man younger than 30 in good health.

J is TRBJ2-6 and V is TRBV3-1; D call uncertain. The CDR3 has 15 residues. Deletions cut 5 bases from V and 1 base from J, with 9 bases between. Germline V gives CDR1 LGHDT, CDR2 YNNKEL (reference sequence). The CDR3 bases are TGTGCCAGCAGCGTAACAGAGTCTGGGGCCAACGTCCTGACTTTC. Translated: CASSVTESGANVLTF.

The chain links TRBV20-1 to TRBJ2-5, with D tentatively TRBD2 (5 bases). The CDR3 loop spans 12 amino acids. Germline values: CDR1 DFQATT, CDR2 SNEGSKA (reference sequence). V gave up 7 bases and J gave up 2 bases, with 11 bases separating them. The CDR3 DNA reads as TGCAGTGGGTCGGGGAGTCAAGAGACCCAGTACTTC. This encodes CSGSGSQETQYF.

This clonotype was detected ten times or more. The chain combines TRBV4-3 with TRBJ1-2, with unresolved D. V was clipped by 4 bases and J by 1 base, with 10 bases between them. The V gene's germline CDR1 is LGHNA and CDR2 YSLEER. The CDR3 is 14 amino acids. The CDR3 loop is CASSRGPLNYGYTF. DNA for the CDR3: TGCGCCAGCAGCCGCGGACCCCTTAACTATGGCTACACCTTC.

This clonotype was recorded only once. The CDR3 coding sequence is TGTGCCAGCAGCCAAGATAGGGGGCGGACTGAAGCTTTCTTT. Residues: CASSQDRGRTEAFF. This rearrangement joins TRBV14 to TRBJ1-1; 7 nucleotides align to TRBD1. Germline lookup yields CDR1 SGHDN and CDR2 FVKESK. Unmatched junction bases numbered 3, after V lost 0 bases and J lost 5 bases. The CDR3 loop spans 14 amino acids.

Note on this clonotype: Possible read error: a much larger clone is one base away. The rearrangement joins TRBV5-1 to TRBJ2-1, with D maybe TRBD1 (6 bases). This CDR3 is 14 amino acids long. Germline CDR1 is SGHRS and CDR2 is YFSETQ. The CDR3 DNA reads TGCGCCAGCAACTTGGCCTTAAGGGGGAATGAGCAGTTCTTC. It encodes CASNLALRGNEQFF. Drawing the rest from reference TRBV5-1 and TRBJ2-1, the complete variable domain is KAGVTQTPRYLIKTRGQQVTLSCSPISGHRSVSWYQQTPGQGLQFLFEYFSETQRNKGNFPGRFSGRQFSNSRSEMNVSTLELGDSALYLCASNLALRGNEQFFGPGTRLTVL.